A single sample is the source of the 6 T cell receptor beta chains below, sequenced in a study of blood T cells in healthy people across ages. A second PCR, run for about 6 to 12 cycles, used a sample-barcoded 5' primer plus a J-beta primer mix. Each CDR3 protein gets one entry after TCRdb re-called the 5' RACE reads with MiXCR. The repertoire holds hundreds of thousands of distinct CDR3 sequences, with roughly 48% as singletons. Material: blood. The source is an elderly man in good health.

This clonotype turned up a few times. J is TRBJ1-2 and V is TRBV12-3 or TRBV12-4; D remains ambiguous. V was cut by 4 bases and J by 10 bases, with 13 bases left in between. CDR3 size: 12 residues. The CDR3 DNA reads TGTGCCAGCAGTTCACACCGATCGTCCTACACCTTC. As protein: CASSSHRSSYTF.

CDR3: CASSLDIAGNEQFF. Here the CDR3 DNA reads TGTGCCAGCAGCTTAGATATCGCGGGGAATGAGCAGTTCTTC. V gene TRBV11-2 combines with J gene TRBJ2-1; TRBD2 might be the D (6 bases). The germline CDR1 and CDR2 sequences are SGHAT and FQNNGV. The CDR3 loop spans 14 amino acids. The V and J ends lost 0 bases and 7 bases respectively, with 10 bases between them.

A note on this clonotype: A much larger clone differs by one base, so this may be a read error. This chain connects TRBV6-5 to TRBJ2-1; 8 nucleotides agree with TRBD2. The J call could be wrong; TRBJ2-7 is a better fit for the DNA end. Germline lookup yields CDR1 MNHEY and CDR2 SVGAGI. The CDR3 spans 15 residues. The CDR3 DNA reads TGTGCCAGTAGAACTACTAGCGGATCCTACAATGAGCAGTACTTC. Translating gives CASRTTSGSYNEQYF.

J is TRBJ2-5 and V is TRBV19; 7 bases match TRBD1. This CDR3 spans 16 amino acids. Germline V gives CDR1 LNHDA, CDR2 SQIVND (reference sequence). V was pared by 4 bases and J by 2 bases, with 10 bases of the junction left unmatched. CDR3 nucleotides: TGTGCCAGTAGTAGAGCCCTTGGGACAGAGCAAGAGACCCAGTACTTC. Protein sequence: CASSRALGTEQETQYF.

This clonotype was counted between two and nine times. The rearrangement joins TRBV6-6 to TRBJ2-2; 7 bases match TRBD1. Unmatched junction bases numbered 6, after V lost 6 bases and J lost 5 bases. This CDR3 comprises 14 residues. Germline lookup yields CDR1 MNHNY and CDR2 SVGAGI (reference sequence). In nucleotides, the CDR3 is TGTGCCAGCAGCCCACAGGGGCGGACCGGGGAGCTGTTTTTT. Protein sequence: CASSPQGRTGELFF.

This clonotype was detected only a few times. The genes are TRBV5-1 and TRBJ2-5; D gene unclear. This CDR3 has 14 residues. V was trimmed by 0 bases and J by 2 bases, leaving 8 bases between them. Germline V CDR1 and CDR2: SGHRS, YFSETQ. This chain's CDR3 is CASSLVQLQETQYF. CDR3 nucleotides: TGCGCCAGCAGCTTGGTCCAACTACAAGAGACCCAGTACTTC.